This TCR beta chain was identified during a study of tumor and adjacent non-tumor tissue in lung cancer. Across the whole study: There were some 11 adenocarcinoma, a couple of squamous cell carcinoma and 1 small cell lung cancer cases. Aged roughly 31 to 76 years, patients included roughly 10 men and 5 women with stage I to III disease.

No cell sorting was done before RNA was extracted from the tissue. This clonotype was counted only a few times. This could be a read error, since a much larger clone is one nucleotide away. The library came from three nested PCR rounds adapted from ARM-PCR protocols. Each CDR3 protein gets one entry after TCRdb re-called the multiplex PCR reads with MiXCR. The sample lists roughly 70,000 distinct CDR3 sequences; 73% were seen once. The germline gives CDR1 DFQATT, CDR2 SNEGSKA (reference sequence). The CDR3 spans 12 residues. V dropped 8 bases and J dropped 7; count of bases not matched to a gene: 11. The chain uses TRBV20-1 and TRBJ2-7, with 7 bases matching TRBD1. The receptor's source is a man aged 60-69 years with non-small cell lung cancer. The sequencing sample was made of lung tumor tissue. CDR3 sequence reads: CSTRDRTEEQYF. The CDR3 DNA reads as TGCAGTACGAGGGACAGAACAGAAGAGCAGTACTTC.